These T cell receptor beta chains were read from a single sample in a study of Ad26.COV2.S vaccination and SARS-CoV-2 variants. Using immunoSEQ multiplex PCR, the repertoire was profiled, and TCRdb retains in-frame clones only, with some absent. The table lists 240,000 or so clones, around nine tenths of them singletons. The input for sequencing was peripheral blood, taken in a trial of Ad26.COV2.S vaccine versus placebo. These receptors all come from a person between 18 and 65 years old who received the Ad26.COV2.S COVID-19 vaccine or a placebo. The CDR3 runs from the conserved cysteine through the conserved F or W. D genes are given only for firm matches. Not every row has a clone size; where given, it reads once, few, many or a size class.

>TRBJ2-5|-|-|14|TRBV5-1
TGCGCCAGCAGCTTGGGACAGCCCCAAGAGACCCAGTACTTC
CASSLGQPQETQYF
>TRBJ2-3|-|TRBD2|18|TRBV7-2
TGTGCCAGCAGCTTAGCGAGACTAGCGGGGGGGAGCACAGATACGCAGTATTTT
CASSLARLAGGSTDTQYF
>TRBJ1-1|-|-|14|TRBV30
TGTGCCTGGAGTGTACGGGGGGAGAACACTGAAGCTTTCTTT
CAWSVRGENTEAFF
>TRBJ2-7|-|TRBD1|15|TRBV25-1
TGTGCCAGCAGTGAATGGGGACAGGGAGACTACGAGCAGTACTTC
CASSEWGQGDYEQYF
>TRBJ2-7|-|-|13|TRBV2
TGTGCCAGCAGTGGCCTGACCCCCTACGAGCAGTACTTC
CASSGLTPYEQYF
>TRBJ1-1|-|-|15|TRBV4-1
TGCGCCAGCAGCCAAGCGCCGGGGGGGAGCACTGAAGCTTTCTTT
CASSQAPGGSTEAFF
>TRBJ2-3|-|TRBD2|19|TRBV28
TGTGCCAGCAGTTCACCCCGGACTAGCGGGAGCTGGAGCACAGATACGCAGTATTTT
CASSSPRTSGSWSTDTQYF
>TRBJ2-2|-|TRBD1|16|TRBV6-2/TRBV6-3
TGTGCCAGCAGTCCCTCCGGGACAGGGTTCACCGGGGAGCTGTTTTTT
CASSPSGTGFTGELFF
>TRBJ2-1|-|-|15|TRBV7-9
TGTGCCAGCAGCCCCGGTGTCGGACAGAGCAATGAGCAGTTCTTC
CASSPGVGQSNEQFF
>TRBJ2-5|-|-|16|TRBV5-6
TGTGCCAGCAGCTTGGACCTTAACGCGTACCAAGAGACCCAGTACTTC
CASSLDLNAYQETQYF
>TRBJ2-2|-|TRBD2|16|TRBV28
TGTGCCAGCAGTTCTTTAGCGGGAGGGGTTCGCTGGGAGCTGTTTTTT
CASSSLAGGVRWELFF
>TRBJ1-2|-|-|15|TRBV19
TGTGCCAGTAGTTCTCCTGCCCCGGCAGACTATGGCTACACCTTC
CASSSPAPADYGYTF
>TRBJ2-5|-|-|16|TRBV4-3
TGCGCCAGCAGCCAAGATTTAGGGGACTTCCAAGAGACCCAGTACTTC
CASSQDLGDFQETQYF
>TRBJ2-1|-|-|14|TRBV27
TGTGCCAGCAGTTTCTCGGGCGCCTTCAATGAGCAGTTCTTC
CASSFSGAFNEQFF
>TRBJ2-7|-|-|13|TRBV6-5
TGTGCCAGCAGTACCCCTCGGGACTACGAGCAGTACTTC
CASSTPRDYEQYF
>TRBJ2-5|-|TRBD2|14|TRBV28
TGTGGGACTAGCGCTACACCGGAGGGAGAGACCCAGTACTTC
CGTSATPEGETQYF
>TRBJ1-2|-|-|16|TRBV5-8
TGTGCCAGCAGCTTGGTGGGGGTGACAACCCCCGGTGGCTACACCTTC
CASSLVGVTTPGGYTF
>TRBJ2-7|-|-|13|TRBV6-5
TGTGCCAGCAGTTTCGGAGGAGCCTACGAGCAGTACTTC
CASSFGGAYEQYF
>TRBJ1-2|-|-|15|TRBV6-5
TGTGCCAGCAGTTACAGTACAGGACTTAACTATGGCTACACCTTC
CASSYSTGLNYGYTF
>TRBJ1-1|-|-|11|TRBV7-9
TGTGCCAGCAGCCCGTCGTCCGAAGCTTTCTTT
CASSPSSEAFF
>TRBJ2-3|once|-|17|TRBV7-2
TGTGCCAGCAGTCGACGTCAGGGACTCTTGGAGGGAGATACGCAGTATTTT
CASSRRQGLLEGDTQYF
>TRBJ2-7|-|-|13|TRBV9
TGTGCCAGCAGCCCCATCAACTCCTACGAGCAGTACTTC
CASSPINSYEQYF
>TRBJ2-7|-|TRBD1|15|TRBV4-2
TGTGCCAGCAGCCAACCCGGGACAGGGGGCGGGGAGCAGTACTTC
CASSQPGTGGGEQYF
>TRBJ1-2|once|TRBD1|14|TRBV27
TGTGCCAGCAGTTCCTGGACAGGGGGCTATGGCTACACCTTC
CASSSWTGGYGYTF
>TRBJ2-2|-|TRBD1|13|TRBV30
TGTGCCTGGAGTACAGGGGTGGCCGGGGAGCTGTTTTTT
CAWSTGVAGELFF
>TRBJ1-2|few|TRBD1|16|TRBV30
TGTGCCTGGAGACCCGGCAGGGGGCTAGACAGATATGGCTACACCTTC
CAWRPGRGLDRYGYTF
>TRBJ2-7|-|TRBD2|16|TRBV30
TGTGCCTGGAGTGTACGTGAAGCGGGGGCCACTTACGAGCAGTACTTC
CAWSVREAGATYEQYF
>TRBJ2-1|-|-|16|TRBV9
TGTGCCAGCAGCGTAGAAGACAAGACCGTTTACAATGAGCAGTTCTTC
CASSVEDKTVYNEQFF
>TRBJ2-2|-|TRBD2|16|TRBV5-6
TGTGCCAGCAGCTTGGCGCGGGAGCTTGACACCGGGGAGCTGTTTTTT
CASSLARELDTGELFF
>TRBJ2-7|-|TRBD2|14|TRBV27
TGTGCCAGCAGCCTGATTAGCGGGAGCTACGAGCAGTACTTC
CASSLISGSYEQYF
>TRBJ1-1|few|TRBD1|13|TRBV2
TGTGCCAGCAACGCAGGGGGAAGCACTGAAGCTTTCTTT
CASNAGGSTEAFF
>TRBJ2-7|-|-|15|TRBV4-2
TGTGCCAGCAGCCAAGAACTAGCCCCGACCTACGAGCAGTACTTC
CASSQELAPTYEQYF
>TRBJ2-1|-|TRBD2|18|TRBV7-3
TGTGCCAGCAGCTTAAACGCCCGACTAGCGGGGGGTTACAATGAGCAGTTCTTC
CASSLNARLAGGYNEQFF
>TRBJ2-2|-|-|14|TRBV2
TGTGCCAGCAGTGTAGGCACGAACACCGGGGAGCTGTTTTTT
CASSVGTNTGELFF
>TRBJ1-6|-|-|18|TRBV19
TGTGCCAGTAGTACCGCGGGACTCTCAAGCTCCTATAATTCACCCCTCCACTTT
CASSTAGLSSSYNSPLHF
>TRBJ2-3|-|-|14|TRBV25-1
TGTGCCAGCAGTGAGAGCGAGGTATCAGATACGCAGTATTTT
CASSESEVSDTQYF
>TRBJ2-1|-|-|11|TRBV18
TGTGCCAGCTCACCACGGAATGAGCAGTTCTTC
CASSPRNEQFF
>TRBJ1-1|-|-|13|TRBV28
TGTGCCAGCAGTTTATGGCTGGGGACTGAAGCTTTCTTT
CASSLWLGTEAFF
>TRBJ1-6|once|-|15|TRBV30
TGTGCCTGGAGTCCGATTTCCACAGGGTGGTCACCCCTCCACTTT
CAWSPISTGWSPLHF
>TRBJ1-3|-|-|15|TRBV5-1
TGCGCCAGCAGTAGGCAGGAGAGCTCTGGAAACACCATATATTTT
CASSRQESSGNTIYF
>TRBJ1-2|-|TRBD1|18|TRBV12-5
TGTGCTAGTGGTTTTGTCTTCGGGACAGGGACCGATAACTATGGCTACACCTTC
CASGFVFGTGTDNYGYTF
>TRBJ2-1|once|TRBD1|15|TRBV28
TGTGCCAGCAGTTTACACAGGGGAATTAACAATGAGCAGTTCTTC
CASSLHRGINNEQFF
>TRBJ2-3|-|-|12|TRBV6-2/TRBV6-3
TGTGCCAGCAGTTATGGGGAAGATACGCAGTATTTT
CASSYGEDTQYF
>TRBJ1-2|-|-|15|TRBV28
TGTGCCAGCAGGACCCCTAGACAGGCCTCAAATGGCTACACCTTC
CASRTPRQASNGYTF
>TRBJ2-2|few|TRBD1|14|TRBV7-2
TGTGCCAGCAGCCCGACAGGGAAGACCGGGGAGCTGTTTTTT
CASSPTGKTGELFF
>TRBJ2-2|-|-|16|TRBV28
TGTGCCAGCAGAATCGCCCGGGATTCGAACACCGGGGAGCTGTTTTTT
CASRIARDSNTGELFF
>TRBJ2-1|-|TRBD2|15|TRBV7-9
TGTGCCAGCAGCCCAACTAGCGGGAGGGTGGGTGAGCAGTTCTTC
CASSPTSGRVGEQFF
>TRBJ2-2|-|-|13|TRBV4-2
TGTGCCAGCAGCCAACGGGCCGTCGGGGAGCTGTTTTTT
CASSQRAVGELFF
>TRBJ1-4|-|-|13|TRBV7-2
TGTGCCAGCAGCTTAGGGGGGAATGAAAAACTGTTTTTT
CASSLGGNEKLFF
>TRBJ1-5|-|-|14|TRBV20-1
TGCAGTGCCAGTGGTGGCAGGGCTAACCAGCCCCAGCATTTT
CSASGGRANQPQHF
>TRBJ2-1|-|TRBD1|16|TRBV7-9
TGTGCCAGCAGCTTAGCGTGGCAGGGGGATCACAATGAGCAGTTCTTC
CASSLAWQGDHNEQFF
>TRBJ2-2|-|TRBD2|17|TRBV7-3
TGTGCCAGCAGCTTAAATCCAGCGGGGGGTTACACCGGGGAGCTGTTTTTT
CASSLNPAGGYTGELFF
>TRBJ2-6|-|TRBD1|17|TRBV28
TGTGCCAGCAGTTTACCAACAGGGGGCCATGGGGCCAACGTCCTGACTTTC
CASSLPTGGHGANVLTF
>TRBJ1-6|-|-|14|TRBV9
TGTGCCAGCAGCCAGGGATCTTATAATTCACCCCTCCACTTT
CASSQGSYNSPLHF
>TRBJ1-1|-|TRBD1|15|TRBV28
TGTGCCAGTTTACCCGAGGACAGGGGGCTAACTGAAGCTTTCTTT
CASLPEDRGLTEAFF